This is a list of T cell receptor beta chains from one sample in a study of blood T cell repertoires in COVID-19. Here immunoSEQ multiplex PCR was the method, and the copy in TCRdb shows in-frame clones only, minus some. Of approximately 290,000 clones in the sample, about 89% are singletons; the top ten hold approximately 0.84%. The source material was peripheral blood. The origin of the receptors is a man aged 25 to 40 with acute or convalescent COVID-19. Each CDR3 is given with its conserved first and last residue. The D gene is left open where the match is weak. A clone size is listed for some rows: how often the clone was seen (once, few, many), or a class if it is expanded.

j_gene,len,v_gene,d_gene,abundance,CDR3aa,CDR3nt
TRBJ2-5,12,TRBV12-3/TRBV12-4,TRBD1,NA,CASSGGAETQYF,TGTGCCAGCTCAGGGGGCGCAGAGACCCAGTACTTC
TRBJ1-2,14,TRBV6-5,TRBD1,NA,CASRANGQVDGYTF,TGTGCCAGCAGGGCCAACGGACAGGTCGATGGCTACACCTTC
TRBJ1-5,14,TRBV19,TRBD1,NA,CASNSGTVNQPQHF,TGTGCCAGTAATTCCGGGACAGTCAATCAGCCCCAGCATTTT
TRBJ1-1,13,TRBV10-1,TRBD1,NA,CASSEDRVTEAFF,TGCGCCAGCAGTGAGGACAGGGTAACTGAAGCTTTCTTT
TRBJ2-1,14,TRBV5-5,NA,once,CASSFIGGYNEQFF,TGTGCCAGCAGCTTCATAGGCGGTTACAATGAGCAGTTCTTC
TRBJ1-2,14,TRBV27,TRBD1,NA,CASRAWTGAYGYTF,TGTGCCAGCAGGGCTTGGACAGGGGCCTATGGCTACACCTTC
TRBJ1-5,15,TRBV7-9,NA,NA,CASSPVQGSNQPQHF,TGTGCCAGCAGCCCCGTTCAGGGGAGCAATCAGCCCCAGCATTTT
TRBJ2-1,15,TRBV14,NA,few,CASSLQLGRYNEQFF,TGTGCCAGCAGCCTCCAACTAGGGCGGTACAATGAGCAGTTCTTC
TRBJ1-6,15,TRBV18,TRBD1,few,CASSPLDRGNSPLHF,TGTGCCAGCTCACCCTTAGACAGGGGTAATTCACCCCTCCACTTT
TRBJ1-2,14,TRBV5-1,NA,NA,CASRELDRNYGYTF,TGCGCCAGCAGAGAACTCGACAGGAACTATGGCTACACCTTC
TRBJ2-1,16,TRBV5-1,TRBD1,NA,CASSSRGLGTYNEQFF,TGCGCCAGCAGCTCCAGGGGGTTGGGGACCTACAATGAGCAGTTCTTC
TRBJ2-5,14,TRBV2,TRBD2,few,CASSESGGATVQYF,TGTGCCAGCAGTGAAAGCGGGGGGGCAACTGTCCAGTACTTC
TRBJ1-1,13,TRBV14,NA,NA,CASSQDRSTEAFF,TGTGCCAGCAGCCAAGATCGCAGCACTGAAGCTTTCTTT
TRBJ1-2,14,TRBV18,NA,few,CASSPAGQGAGYTF,TGTGCCAGCTCACCGGCAGGTCAGGGCGCAGGCTACACCTTC
TRBJ1-4,17,TRBV3-1/TRBV3-2,NA,once,CASSQKKQGVTNEKLFF,TGTGCCAGCAGCCAAAAAAAACAAGGAGTAACTAATGAAAAACTGTTTTTT
TRBJ2-1,16,TRBV30,NA,NA,CAWSVRGKLLYNEQFF,TGTGCCTGGAGTGTCCGGGGGAAGCTCCTATACAATGAGCAGTTCTTC
TRBJ2-1,12,TRBV2,TRBD2,NA,CASVLAGAEQFF,TGTGCCAGCGTTTTGGCGGGAGCTGAGCAGTTCTTC
TRBJ2-3,15,TRBV6-5,NA,once,CASSYDGRSTDTQYF,TGTGCCAGCAGTTATGATGGCAGGAGCACAGATACGCAGTATTTT
TRBJ1-2,15,TRBV15,NA,NA,CATSRELTGLYGYTF,TGTGCCACCAGCAGAGAATTGACAGGACTGTATGGCTACACCTTC
TRBJ2-1,11,TRBV30,NA,NA,CAWSGENEQFF,TGTGCCTGGAGTGGGGAGAATGAGCAGTTCTTC
TRBJ1-5,16,TRBV6-4,NA,NA,CASSDVNRVVNQPQHF,TGTGCCAGCAGTGACGTCAACAGGGTGGTCAATCAGCCCCAGCATTTT
TRBJ1-2,14,TRBV6-5,NA,NA,CASSYSERVDGYTF,TGTGCCAGCAGTTACTCTGAGAGGGTAGATGGCTACACCTTC
TRBJ2-1,16,TRBV15,NA,once,CATSRAGGRGRDEQFF,TGTGCCACCAGCAGAGCGGGGGGCAGGGGGCGGGATGAGCAGTTCTTC
TRBJ2-7,14,TRBV28,TRBD2,NA,CASITTSGRSEQYF,TGTGCCAGCATTACAACTAGCGGGAGATCCGAGCAGTACTTC
TRBJ1-5,15,TRBV5-4,NA,NA,CASSSSDSPNQPQHF,TGTGCCAGCAGCTCCTCCGACAGCCCCAATCAGCCCCAGCATTTT
TRBJ2-4,18,TRBV5-5,NA,NA,CASSFSTFWSEGKNIQYF,TGTGCCAGCAGCTTTTCTACTTTTTGGAGTGAGGGCAAAAACATTCAGTACTTC
TRBJ2-1,16,TRBV9,NA,NA,CASSDGDISKDHEQFF,TGTGCCAGCAGCGACGGGGACATAAGTAAGGACCATGAGCAGTTCTTC
TRBJ1-1,13,TRBV28,NA,NA,CASSFRGNTEAFF,TGTGCCAGCAGTTTCAGGGGAAACACTGAAGCTTTCTTT
TRBJ1-2,14,TRBV19,NA,NA,CASSKTVQGGGYTF,TGTGCCAGTAGTAAAACGGTGCAGGGTGGCGGCTACACCTTC
TRBJ2-3,16,TRBV2,TRBD1,NA,CASTLSPGQGVTTQYF,TGTGCCAGCACTCTATCCCCGGGACAGGGAGTAACGACGCAGTATTTT
TRBJ1-6,15,TRBV30,NA,NA,CAWSESTVFNSPLHF,TGTGCCTGGAGTGAAAGTACAGTTTTCAATTCACCCCTCCACTTT
TRBJ1-1,10,TRBV20-1,NA,once,CSVQKPGAFF,TGCAGTGTTCAAAAACCGGGAGCTTTCTTT
TRBJ2-3,15,TRBV11-1,NA,NA,CASSLYGSRTDTQYF,TGTGCCAGCAGCTTATACGGGTCCCGCACAGATACGCAGTATTTT
TRBJ2-1,16,TRBV7-3,NA,NA,CASSPRVTRSYNEQFF,TGTGCCAGCAGCCCACGGGTGACCCGCTCCTACAATGAGCAGTTCTTC
TRBJ2-2,19,TRBV4-1,TRBD2,NA,CASSQEVAGGLGNTGELFF,TGCGCCAGCAGCCAAGAAGTAGCGGGAGGCCTCGGGAACACCGGGGAGCTGTTTTTT
TRBJ2-2,13,TRBV14,NA,NA,CASSQIPYGELFF,TGTGCCAGCAGCCAAATTCCTTACGGGGAGCTGTTTTTT
TRBJ2-5,18,TRBV30,NA,once,CAWSVRRSVSLLQETQYF,TGTGCCTGGAGTGTCCGTAGGAGTGTTTCCCTCTTACAAGAGACCCAGTACTTC
TRBJ1-6,12,TRBV29-1,TRBD1,NA,CSVEQGDSPLHF,TGCAGCGTTGAACAGGGGGATTCACCCCTCCACTTT
TRBJ2-7,13,TRBV28,NA,NA,CASSYGSSYEQYF,TGTGCCAGCAGTTACGGGAGTTCCTACGAGCAGTACTTC
TRBJ2-5,17,TRBV4-1,TRBD2,NA,CASSQAVAGGPLETQYF,TGCGCCAGCAGCCAAGCGGTAGCGGGGGGGCCTTTGGAGACCCAGTACTTC
TRBJ1-6,14,TRBV18,NA,NA,CASSPMRVDSPLHF,TGTGCCAGCTCACCAATGAGGGTGGATTCACCCCTCCACTTT
TRBJ1-4,13,TRBV18,NA,NA,CASSSDSNEKLFF,TGTGCCAGCTCATCGGACAGTAATGAAAAACTGTTTTTT
TRBJ2-1,14,TRBV19,NA,NA,CASSISWSGNEQFF,TGTGCCAGTAGTATCTCCTGGTCCGGGAATGAGCAGTTCTTC
TRBJ2-5,13,TRBV4-1,NA,NA,CASSLAGGETQYF,TGCGCCAGCAGCCTAGCCGGAGGGGAGACCCAGTACTTC
TRBJ1-3,15,TRBV19,TRBD1,NA,CASSIDRGTGNTIYF,TGTGCCAGTAGTATCGACAGGGGAACTGGAAACACCATATATTTT
TRBJ2-1,15,TRBV7-9,TRBD2,NA,CASSLATTSRDEQFF,TGTGCCAGCAGCTTAGCCACGACTAGCAGGGATGAGCAGTTCTTC